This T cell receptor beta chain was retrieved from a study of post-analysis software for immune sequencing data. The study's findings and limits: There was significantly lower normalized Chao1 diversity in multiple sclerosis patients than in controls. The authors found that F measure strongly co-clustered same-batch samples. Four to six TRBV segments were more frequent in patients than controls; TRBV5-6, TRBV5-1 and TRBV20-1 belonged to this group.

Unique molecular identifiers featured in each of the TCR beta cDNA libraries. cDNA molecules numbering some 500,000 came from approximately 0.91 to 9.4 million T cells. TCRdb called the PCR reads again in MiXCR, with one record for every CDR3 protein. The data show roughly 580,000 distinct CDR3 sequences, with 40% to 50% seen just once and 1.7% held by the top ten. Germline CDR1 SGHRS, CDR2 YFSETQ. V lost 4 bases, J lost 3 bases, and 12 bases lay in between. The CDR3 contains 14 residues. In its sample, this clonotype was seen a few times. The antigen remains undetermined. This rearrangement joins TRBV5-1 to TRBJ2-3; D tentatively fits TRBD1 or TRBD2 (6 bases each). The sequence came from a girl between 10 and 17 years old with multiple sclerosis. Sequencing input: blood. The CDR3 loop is CASSLQGRTDTQYF. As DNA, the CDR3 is TGCGCCAGCAGCCTCCAGGGGAGGACAGATACGCAGTATTTT. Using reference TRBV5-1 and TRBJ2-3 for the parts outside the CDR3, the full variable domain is KAGVTQTPRYLIKTRGQQVTLSCSPISGHRSVSWYQQTPGQGLQFLFEYFSETQRNKGNFPGRFSGRQFSNSRSEMNVSTLELGDSALYLCASSLQGRTDTQYFGPGTRLTVL.